This TCR beta chain was obtained from a study of T cells in Graves' hyperthyroidism and ophthalmopathy. General study results and limits: Peripheral blood also featured most of the thyroid clonotypes expanded above 0.001.

This clonotype occurred a few times. Its antigen is not known. There were TCR beta CDR3 regions amplified from RNA transcripts. HTBI primers drove first-round RT-PCR of the TCR CDR3. TCRdb analysed the multiplex PCR reads with MiXCR anew, one entry per CDR3 protein. This table holds some 510,000 distinct CDR3 sequences, under 25% found once. The CDR3 runs 14 residues. Unmatched junction bases numbered 8, after V lost 6 bases and J lost 5 bases. Fresh peripheral blood, approximately 9.6 ml, yielded the PBMCs. V usage is TRBV12-3 or TRBV12-4 and J usage is TRBJ2-5; 8 nucleotides align to TRBD2. Sample: blood. The clonotype comes from a man younger than 35 with Graves' hyperthyroidism. Here the CDR3 DNA reads TGTGCCAGCAGGTCTCGGGAGGGAGGGGAGACCCAGTACTTC. It encodes CASRSREGGETQYF.